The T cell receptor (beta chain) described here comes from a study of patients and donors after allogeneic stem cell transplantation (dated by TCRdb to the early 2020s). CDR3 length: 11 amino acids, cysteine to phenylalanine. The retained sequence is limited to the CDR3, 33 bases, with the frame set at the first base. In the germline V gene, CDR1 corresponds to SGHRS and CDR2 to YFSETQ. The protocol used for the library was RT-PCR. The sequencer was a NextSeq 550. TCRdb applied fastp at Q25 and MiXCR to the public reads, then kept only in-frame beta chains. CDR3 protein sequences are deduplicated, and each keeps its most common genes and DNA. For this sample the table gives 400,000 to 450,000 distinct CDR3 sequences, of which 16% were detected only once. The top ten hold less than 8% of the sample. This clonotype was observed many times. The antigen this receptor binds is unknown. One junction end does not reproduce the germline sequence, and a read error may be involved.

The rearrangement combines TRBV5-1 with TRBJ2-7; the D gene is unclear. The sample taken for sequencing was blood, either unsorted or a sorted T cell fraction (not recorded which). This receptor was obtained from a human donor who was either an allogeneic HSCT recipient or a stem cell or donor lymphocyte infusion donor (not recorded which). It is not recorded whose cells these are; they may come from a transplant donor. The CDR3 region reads CASSLEGEQYF. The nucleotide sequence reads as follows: TGTGCCAGCAGCTTGGAAGGCGAGCAGTACTTC.